A single T cell receptor beta chain is shown here with its context. Its antigen is undetermined. Germline loops: CDR1 SGHRS, CDR2 YFSETQ. The ends were cut back, 0 bases at V and 6 bases at J, with 12 bases in the middle. CDR3 size: 14 residues. These data originate in a study of T-cell memory formation after mild COVID-19. The TCR alpha and TCR beta cDNA libraries, bearing sample barcodes and UMIs, were generated by 5'RACE using constant-segment primers. From the 5' RACE reads, TCRdb called clonotypes with MiXCR, one entry per CDR3 protein. Of approximately 340,000 distinct CDR3 sequences in the sample, around 15% were seen once. Study-level results: Clones that got smaller from day 15 to 85 had even CD4/CD8, while clones growing later tipped toward CD4+. Among CD4+ contracting clones, most were CM and EM, and CD8+ ones EMRA.

Material for sequencing was PBMCs or a T cell subset sorted from them (not recorded which). V and J are TRBV5-1 and TRBJ1-1, with TRBD1 as a possible D gene (6 bases). The receptor's source is a man aged 18-30 years who had mild COVID-19 (a few samples of this study predate the infection). Cell type and time point are not known. The CDR3 is CASSLVQGEAEAFF. The CDR3 DNA is TGCGCCAGCAGCTTGGTACAGGGTGAGGCTGAAGCTTTCTTT.